The text below deals with one TCR beta chain. This entry comes from a study of cytomegalovirus exposure and HLA in healthy donors. The study ran its PCR with 60 Vbeta and 13 Jbeta primers. The protocol was immunoSEQ multiplex PCR, while the TCRdb copy is restricted to in-frame clones and leaves out a portion. The data contain over 150,000 clones, approximately 80% of them singletons. This receptor was obtained from a woman aged 50 to 60 in good health and CMV-seronegative. The source material was PBMCs.

CDR3 DNA sequence: TGTGCCAGCAGCTCCCTCGGACAGGCGATAAGTTACTATGGCTACACCTTC. This gives the protein CASSSLGQAISYYGYTF. The chain employs TRBV7-2 and TRBJ1-2; TRBD1 aligns across 7 bases. CDR3 length: 17 amino acids. Losses at the gene ends were 4 bases for V and 3 bases for J; bases not matched to a gene: 14. The germline gives CDR1 SGHTA, CDR2 FQGNSA.